These 21 T cell receptor beta chains share one sample of origin, sequenced in a study of T cell repertoires in cytomegalovirus infection (dated by TCRdb to about 2019). Their antigen targets remain unknown. Sequencing was carried out with an Illumina HiSeq 1500. The public reads were quality trimmed at Q25 with fastp and then assembled into clones with MiXCR by TCRdb, keeping productive beta chains. Records with the same CDR3 protein are collapsed into one entry carrying the most frequent genes and DNA. This sample has a few hundred thousand distinct CDR3 sequences in its table, and 35% to 50% of those were observed once. Of the sample, over 45% is held by the ten largest clones. The treatment or condition label, read with the paper, signifies: in vitro stimulation with specific CMV peptide epitopes to enrich CMV-specific T cells. Sequenced here: cultured PBMCs, sampled from culture after CMV antigen stimulation. Source of these receptors: a human donor in good health (CMV status not recorded). Some clones in this sample may be carry-over from other donors' samples.

This chain links TRBV7-9 with TRBJ2-7; perhaps TRBD2 as D (5 bases). Trimming shortened V by 3 bases and J by 2 bases, and 11 bases separated the two germline ends. The CDR3 length is 14 residues. Germline-derived CDR1 and CDR2 are SEHNR and FQNEAQ (reference sequence). CDR3 nucleotide sequence: TGTGCCAGCAGCTTGGTTCTAGCCCCCTACGAGCAGTACTTC. This sequence encodes CASSLVLAPYEQYF.

This clonotype turned up a few times. The rearrangement joins TRBV7-9 to TRBJ1-2; a weak D match, TRBD1 (5 bases). The CDR3 has 14 amino acids. The V and J ends lost 7 bases and 5 bases respectively, with 17 bases between them. In germline, CDR1 is SEHNR, CDR2 FQNEAQ (reference sequence). The CDR3 here is CASTVGPSGYGYTF. The DNA of the CDR3 is TGTGCCAGCACGGTGGGGCCATCTGGGTATGGCTACACCTTC.

This clonotype has more than one count but fewer than ten. This chain links TRBV12-3 or TRBV12-4 with TRBJ2-3; TRBD2 agrees at 8 bases. V was clipped by 5 bases and J by 11 bases; unmatched bases: 15. The CDR3 is made up of 15 amino acids. CDR3 DNA sequence: TGTGCCAGCAGTAATCAGCGGGAGATTAGCTTTTGGCAGTATTTT. Protein product: CASSNQREISFWQYF.

The J gene is TRBJ2-2, the V gene TRBV7-2; 9 nucleotides line up with TRBD1. The germline CDR1 and CDR2 sequences are SGHTA and FQGNSA. J lost 6 bases, V lost 5 bases, and 1 base had no gene match. The CDR3 contains 13 residues. The CDR3 protein is CASSGDRAGELFF. CDR3 in DNA: TGTGCCAGCAGCGGGGACAGGGCCGGGGAGCTGTTTTTT.

V usage is TRBV5-6 and J usage is TRBJ2-7, with 7 bases lining up with TRBD1. The germline V gene has CDR1 SGHDT and CDR2 YYEEEE. The CDR3 runs to 16 residues. With 4 bases clipped from V and 2 bases from J, the junction kept 12 bases outside the gene matches. The CDR3 nucleotides read TGTGCCAGCAGCGCAGAGGACCGGGACAGACCCTACGAGCAGTACTTC. Translation: CASSAEDRDRPYEQYF.

The gene calls are TRBV27 and TRBJ1-1, with unresolved D. CDR1 is MNHEY, CDR2 SMNVEV, per germline (reference sequence). CDR3 length equals 13 residues. Trimming left V 6 bases short and J 3 bases short, with 11 bases between. This chain's CDR3 is CASRVTRDTEAFF. The CDR3 DNA reads as TGTGCCAGCAGGGTCACGCGGGACACTGAAGCTTTCTTT.

CDR3 residues: CAIRGGQANTGELFF. The CDR3 nucleotides read TGTGCCATCAGGGGGGGACAGGCCAACACCGGGGAGCTGTTTTTT. The genes are TRBV10-3 and TRBJ2-2; 8 bases match TRBD1. The germline CDR1 and CDR2 sequences are ENHRY and SYGVKD. The CDR3 totals 15 residues. The trim removed 6 bases at V and 2 bases at J, leaving 5 bases unmatched.

This clonotype was seen a handful of times. This chain links TRBV7-9 with TRBJ2-7; 8 nucleotides match TRBD1. From germline, CDR1 is SEHNR and CDR2 FQNEAQ (reference sequence). The CDR3 consists of 15 residues. V was clipped by 3 bases and J by 0 bases; unmatched bases: 4. This chain's CDR3 is CASSFRQGSSYEQYF. CDR3 coding DNA: TGTGCCAGCAGCTTCAGACAGGGGAGCTCCTACGAGCAGTACTTC.

V is TRBV6-6 and J is TRBJ2-7, with 10 bases aligning to TRBD1. The germline V gene encodes CDR1 MNHNY and CDR2 SVGAGI (reference sequence). The V segment lost 5 bases and the J segment 2 bases; nucleotides outside the gene matches: 9. This CDR3 has 16 residues. This CDR3 is CASSLRQGALAYEQYF. CDR3 in DNA: TGTGCCAGCAGTCTAAGACAGGGGGCGCTGGCCTACGAGCAGTACTTC.

This clonotype showed up many times. The chain recombines TRBV7-2 with TRBJ2-1, with TRBD2 matching 15 bases. V shed 1 base and J 3 bases; nucleotides not matched to a gene: 10. This CDR3 contains 20 residues. Per germline, CDR1 SGHTA and CDR2 FQGNSA. DNA of the CDR3: TGTGCCAGCAGCTTAGGCCCCGGGACTAGCGGGAGGCCCCACTACAATGAGCAGTTCTTC. It specifies CASSLGPGTSGRPHYNEQFF.

The rearrangement joins TRBV20-1 to TRBJ1-3, with a possible D match to TRBD1 (5 bases). The germline gives CDR1 DFQATT, CDR2 SNEGSKA (reference sequence). V was trimmed by 6 bases and J by 3 bases, leaving 15 bases between them. This CDR3 has 14 amino acids. This CDR3 reads CSATKEGIGNTIYF. In DNA, the CDR3 is TGCAGTGCAACTAAGGAGGGGATTGGAAACACCATATATTTT.

V is TRBV11-2 and J is TRBJ1-4, with TRBD1 identical over 7 bases. The CDR3 runs 14 residues. The V gene end was trimmed by 5 bases and the J gene end by 7 bases; junction bases not matched to a gene: 7. CDR1 SGHAT and CDR2 FQNNGV come from the germline V gene. DNA of the CDR3: TGTGCCAGCAGCCCCCGGGGGACAGTTGAAAAACTGTTTTTT. The encoded protein is CASSPRGTVEKLFF.

The rearrangement links TRBV18 to TRBJ2-7; TRBD2 is a possible D gene (5 bases). This CDR3 contains 12 residues. CDR1 is KGHSH, CDR2 LQKENI, per germline. The germline V and J ends were trimmed by 2 bases and 7 bases, with 9 bases remaining between them. The CDR3 sequence: CASSPNSGEQYF. CDR3 coding DNA: TGTGCCAGCTCACCAAACTCGGGGGAGCAGTACTTC.

This clonotype was seen a handful of times. The CDR3 nucleotides are TGTGCCAGCAGCTTAGCGGGATGGGTCGGGGAGCTGTTTTTT. Translated: CASSLAGWVGELFF. The chain carries TRBV7-2 and TRBJ2-2; D ambiguous. The germline V gene encodes CDR1 SGHTA and CDR2 FQGNSA. The germline V and J ends were trimmed by 0 bases and 7 bases, with 9 bases remaining between them. The CDR3 spans 14 residues.

This chain joins TRBV7-6 and TRBJ1-5; TRBD1 matches at 8 bases. Per the germline V gene, CDR1 is SGHVS and CDR2 is FNYEAQ. The CDR3 loop spans 15 amino acids. V shed 0 bases and J 6 bases; nucleotides not matched to a gene: 4. The CDR3, as DNA: TGTGCCAGCAGCTTAGCCGAGACAGGGGCTCAGCCCCAGCATTTT. Translation gives CASSLAETGAQPQHF.

There are a few counts of this clonotype. The chain links TRBV7-2 to TRBJ2-7; D not certain. V gave up 4 bases and J gave up 3 bases, with 10 bases separating them. The V gene's germline CDR1 is SGHTA and CDR2 FQGNSA. This CDR3 contains 13 residues. CDR3 DNA sequence: TGTGCCAGCAGCTCGGGCAGAGGCTACGAGCAGTACTTC. Encoded protein: CASSSGRGYEQYF.

In nucleotides, the CDR3 is TGTGCCAGCTGCCCCTCGAGGTGCACTGAAGCTTTCTTT. The encoded protein is CASCPSRCTEAFF. The rearrangement uses TRBV7-9 and TRBJ1-1; no clear D gene. Deletions cut 8 bases from V and 4 bases from J, with 14 bases between. CDR1 and CDR2 from the germline V gene are SEHNR and FQNEAQ (reference sequence). This CDR3 contains 13 residues.

The gene calls are TRBV6-2 or TRBV6-3 and TRBJ1-5; TRBD1 is a possible D gene (5 bases). Trimming removed 8 bases at V and 7 bases at J, with 15 bases between. The germline gives CDR1 MNHEY, CDR2 SVGEGT. The CDR3 covers 13 residues. The CDR3: CASERGVGQPQHF. The CDR3 DNA reads TGTGCCAGCGAGCGAGGGGTAGGGCAGCCCCAGCATTTT.

This clonotype showed up just a few times. CDR3 in amino acids: CASSPGLLTDTQYF. CDR3 bases: TGTGCCAGCAGCCCGGGACTTCTCACAGATACGCAGTATTTT. This chain connects TRBV12-3 or TRBV12-4 to TRBJ2-3, with D tentatively TRBD2 (6 bases). The CDR3 has 14 amino acids. V lost 6 bases, J lost 2 bases, and 12 bases lay in between.

This clonotype was observed a few times. V usage is TRBV7-2 and J usage is TRBJ2-3, with D maybe TRBD2 (6 bases). V was pared by 4 bases and J by 5 bases, with 16 bases between. The length of the CDR3 is 15 residues. CDR1 is SGHTA and CDR2 is FQGNSA in the germline V gene. CDR3 DNA: TGTGCCAGCAGCTATAGTGGGATGGGGGGAGATACGCAGTATTTT. Amino acid sequence: CASSYSGMGGDTQYF.

The chain is built from TRBV2 and TRBJ2-3; no firm D call. There are 15 residues in the CDR3. Trimming pared 2 bases from V and 2 bases from J, leaving 11 bases between. CDR1 and CDR2 (germline): SNHLY, FYNNEI. CDR3 in DNA: TGTGCCAGCAGTGAAAAACGGTGGGTCACAGATACGCAGTATTTT. Amino acid sequence: CASSEKRWVTDTQYF.